Following are 14 T cell receptor beta chains from one sample sequenced in a study of shared clonotypes between healthy human individuals. Method: immunoSEQ multiplex PCR; TCRdb's copy keeps in-frame clones and lacks some. The table records around 2.1 million clones, 90% to 97% of them present only once. Sequenced material: naive CD4+ T cells sorted from blood. Stated subset: CD45RA+ positively selected. The source of these receptors is a man aged 18 to 29 in good health.

The chain joins TRBV7-2 to TRBJ2-5; D may be TRBD2 (7 bases). Germline V gene data show CDR1 as SGHTA and CDR2 as FQGNSA. Deletions cut 2 bases from V and 5 bases from J, with 15 bases between. The CDR3 loop spans 15 amino acids. The CDR3 nucleotides are TGTGCCAGCAGCTTAAGCCGGGGGGCGTGGGAGACCCAGTACTTC. This codes for CASSLSRGAWETQYF.

The V and J genes are TRBV18 and TRBJ2-2; 8 bases are shared with TRBD1. Per germline, CDR1 KGHSH and CDR2 LQKENI. This CDR3 comprises 15 residues. The J segment lost 1 base and the V segment lost 6 bases, leaving 4 bases of the junction unmatched. The CDR3 loop is CASSMGQVNTGELFF. The DNA for the CDR3 is TGTGCCAGCTCCATGGGACAGGTGAACACCGGGGAGCTGTTTTTT.

The V gene is TRBV6-1, the J gene TRBJ1-5; D gene ambiguous. The germline V gene encodes CDR1 MNHNS and CDR2 SASEGT. The CDR3 consists of 13 residues. V was trimmed by 4 bases and J by 6 bases, leaving 10 bases between them. CDR3 sequence reads: CASSGEFSQPQHF. The CDR3 nucleotides read TGTGCCAGCAGTGGAGAGTTTTCTCAGCCCCAGCATTTT.

The chain carries TRBV7-8 and TRBJ2-7; the D gene is possibly TRBD1 (6 bases). This CDR3 has 14 amino acids. V lost 2 bases and J lost 1, with 9 bases in between. CDR1 and CDR2 from the germline V gene are SGHVS and FQNEAQ. CDR3 bases: TGTGCCAGCAGCTTATTGACAGGTTCCTACGAGCAGTACTTC. This gives the protein CASSLLTGSYEQYF. Filled out from reference TRBV7-8 and TRBJ2-7, the complete variable domain reads GAGVSQSPRYKVAKRGQDVALRCDPISGHVSLFWYQQALGQGPEFLTYFQNEAQLDKSGLPSDRFFAERPEGSVSTLKIQRTQQEDSAVYLCASSLLTGSYEQYFGPGTRLTVT.

The chain has TRBV6-5 and TRBJ1-5; 11 nucleotides line up with TRBD1. The CDR3 sequence is 15 residues long. V trimming: 4 bases; J trimming: 5 bases; junction bases outside the gene matches: 4. The germline gives CDR1 MNHEY, CDR2 SVGAGI. CDR3 region: CASSSGQGVHQPQHF. For the CDR3, the DNA is TGTGCCAGCAGTTCGGGACAGGGGGTCCATCAGCCCCAGCATTTT.

The gene calls are TRBV5-4 and TRBJ1-2, with a possible D match to TRBD1 (6 bases). The CDR3 covers 14 residues. V dropped 2 bases and J dropped 7 bases, with 15 bases sitting between them. In germline, CDR1 is SGHNT, CDR2 YYREEE (reference sequence). CDR3 bases: TGTGCCAGCAGCTTTGGGTGGGGGGCCGGTGGCTACACCTTC. This gives the protein CASSFGWGAGGYTF.

J is TRBJ1-5 and V is TRBV5-8; D might be TRBD1 (6 bases). The CDR3 runs to 15 residues. The V end lost 1 base, the J end lost 6 bases, and 14 bases lay between the germline ends. The germline V gene encodes CDR1 SGHTS and CDR2 YDEGEE. The CDR3 bases are TGTGCCAGCAGCTTGAAAGAGACAGGCGGTCAGCCCCAGCATTTT. Protein sequence: CASSLKETGGQPQHF.

Here the CDR3 DNA reads TGTGCCAGCAGCTTTAAGGGACAGGTAAACACCGGGGAGCTGTTTTTT. Its protein is CASSFKGQVNTGELFF. The genes are TRBV7-8 and TRBJ2-2; TRBD1 agrees at 8 bases. Per germline, CDR1 SGHVS and CDR2 FQNEAQ. Trimming at V came to 3 bases and at J to 2 bases, leaving 5 bases not matched to a gene. CDR3 length: 16 amino acids.

The gene calls are TRBV5-4 and TRBJ2-1, with 10 bases matching TRBD2. The V gene's germline CDR1 is SGHNT and CDR2 YYREEE (reference sequence). V lost 0 bases and J lost 0; bases outside the gene matches: 3. The CDR3 length is 17 residues. Written as DNA, the CDR3 is TGTGCCAGCAGCTTGGGACTAGCGGGCCTCTCCTACAATGAGCAGTTCTTC. Its translation: CASSLGLAGLSYNEQFF.

This chain joins TRBV7-2 and TRBJ2-5; a possible D gene is TRBD2 (5 bases). Germline CDR1 and CDR2: SGHTA and FQGNSA. Trimming left V 1 base short and J 5 bases short, with 8 bases between. The CDR3 length is 13 residues. CDR3 sequence (DNA): TGTGCCAGCAGCTTAGGGGAGCGGGAGACCCAGTACTTC. It encodes CASSLGERETQYF.

The rearrangement uses TRBV2 and TRBJ2-3; D possibly uses TRBD1 or TRBD2 (7 bases each). Deletions cut 10 bases from V and 7 bases from J, with 15 bases between. CDR1 is SNHLY and CDR2 is FYNNEI in the germline V gene. The CDR3 length is 12 residues. The CDR3 DNA follows: TGTGCCACCAGGGGGGGCTTGAATACGCAGTATTTT. Its translation: CATRGGLNTQYF.

The chain uses TRBV5-8 and TRBJ1-6; TRBD1 agrees at 7 bases. The CDR3 runs to 16 residues. CDR1 is SGHTS and CDR2 is YDEGEE in the germline V gene. The V segment lost 5 bases and the J segment 9 bases; nucleotides outside the gene matches: 14. CDR3 sequence reads: CASRRLTGAGASPLHF. The CDR3 coding sequence is TGTGCCAGCAGGCGCCTAACAGGGGCTGGAGCTTCACCCCTCCACTTT.

V is TRBV19 and J is TRBJ2-7; D is possibly TRBD2 (6 bases). The CDR3 sequence is 12 residues long. The germline CDR1 and CDR2 sequences are LNHDA and SQIVND (reference sequence). Trimming cost V 6 bases and J 1 base, with 7 bases left between them. DNA for the CDR3: TGTGCCAGTAGAGGGAGGTCCTACGAGCAGTACTTC. As protein: CASRGRSYEQYF.

The V gene is TRBV4-3, the J gene TRBJ2-3; TRBD2 aligns across 12 bases. This CDR3 has 20 residues. V dropped 0 bases and J dropped 0; count of bases not matched to a gene: 10. The germline V gene has CDR1 LGHNA and CDR2 YSLEER. The CDR3 reads CASSQDLGTSGRTSTDTQYF. CDR3 DNA sequence: TGCGCCAGCAGCCAAGATCTTGGCACTAGCGGGAGGACTAGCACAGATACGCAGTATTTT.